This TCR beta chain was documented in a study of a mutant IDH1 vaccine in newly diagnosed glioma (dated by TCRdb to the early 2020s). Describing the broader study: Patients were given eight vaccinations, in weeks 1, 3, 5, 7, 11, 15, 19 and 23, which matched visits V03 through V10. Vaccination was initiated 4-6 weeks after radiotherapy alone, or concurrently with temozolomide cycles in the chemotherapy-containing groups. Of the approximately 33 treated patients, approximately 62% were male and approximately 38% were female, and a mean age of roughly 37 years was recorded. Before enrollment, most patients had been given radiochemotherapy with temozolomide as standard therapy, while the rest had received either radiotherapy alone or temozolomide alone. Peripheral blood was collected at six visits: V03 (baseline), V05, V07, V10, V12 and V13. Longitudinal TCRB deep sequencing was done for 25 to 30 treated patients, wherever samples were available for exploratory analyses. Overall study outcomes, separate from this receptor: The authors noted that analyses of patient blood samples could not be reproduced because of sample limitations. Pseudoprogression seemed to be unrelated to changes in the top peripheral T cell clonotypes found by TCRB sequencing. PBMC samples for TCRB deep sequencing were selected based on availability. Across multiple MHC alleles, vaccine-induced immune responses were seen in roughly 93% of patients.

From the germline V gene, CDR1 is MNHNS and CDR2 is SASEGT. Relative to germline, V is missing 11 bases and J is missing 3 bases, with 11 bases of the junction outside any gene match. The CDR3 runs 14 amino acids, cysteine and phenylalanine included. Just the 42-base CDR3 DNA is kept, in frame starting at base 1. Read against the paper, the sample's time point label means: week 23, last vaccination. A 20-mer mutant IDH1 peptide at 300 micrograms in Montanide made up each vaccine dose, which was injected subcutaneously together with topical imiquimod. Donors had newly diagnosed WHO grade 3 or 4 IDH1-mutant astrocytomas with loss of nuclear ATRX. The samples were drawn from NOA16, a multicentre, single-arm, open-label phase I trial in Germany that tested a mutant IDH1 peptide vaccine in humans for the first time. The DNeasy Blood and Tissue Kit was used to extract genomic DNA from EDTA blood for TCRB sequencing.

The method behind the library was the immunoSEQ multiplex PCR assay. The hsTCRB Kit was used according to the manufacturer's protocol to amplify rearranged TCR beta chain sequences. TCRB libraries were sequenced on an Illumina MiSeq. The source study handled its data this way. The kit vendor's proprietary platform handled demultiplexing, trimming and gene mapping. This immuneACCESS table, as held by TCRdb, lists in-frame sequences with V and J called but not all clones. Of the missing ones, under half trace to an unresolved V gene in checked studies; the others have no known cause. That table gives V, J and clone size, and the DNA gave D and trimming. In all, the sample holds about 43,000 clones, and 70% to 85% of those were seen once. About 2.2% of the sample belongs to the ten largest clones. A note on this clone: Its specific antigen is unknown. No much larger clonotype is one base removed from it; base qualities were not supplied.

The chain is encoded by TRBV6-1 joined to TRBJ2-7; TRBD1 aligns with 9 central bases. This sequence was found in a woman younger than 30 with glioma. Some clones in this sample may be carry-over from other donors' samples. The specimen was PBMCs, collected from a glioma patient whose treatment included an IDH1 peptide vaccine. The CDR3 corresponds to CAARRDRVIYEQYF. The base sequence is TGTGCCGCGCGACGGGACAGGGTCATCTACGAGCAGTACTTC.